This T cell receptor beta chain originates from a study of immune evolution from preneoplasia to lung adenocarcinoma (TCRdb year 2021). In terms of the full investigation: The study used immune gene expression, TCR sequencing and multiplex immunofluorescence to profile the immune contexture of lung adenocarcinoma precursors and invasive adenocarcinoma. Resected precursor lesions (AAH, AIS, MIA) and invasive adenocarcinomas were compared with paired morphologically normal lung tissue. Sample size was based on specimen availability rather than a prior power calculation. The immune data were combined with whole exome sequencing and methylation data from the same cohort of nodules. In total, the cohort included under 60 patients with pulmonary nodules, all of whom underwent surgical resection. A total of 45 to 55 patients contributed TCR sequencing data. The study reported that fewer than 130 samples were used for TCR sequencing. POLYSOLVER was used to infer Class I HLA alleles from exome data, while LOHHLA was used to detect allele-specific HLA loss.

Resection was performed on patients in Japan or China between the mid-2010s and the late 2010s. Histologic diagnosis of each case was confirmed independently by two lung cancer pathologists on H&E slides. The AllPrep DNA/RNA FFPE Kit was used to isolate DNA from FFPE tissue. Using the immunoSEQ hsTCRbeta Kit, TCR beta CDR3 regions were sequenced from DNA. In the authors' own workflow: The ImmunoSEQ Analyzer was used to analyse the TCR sequencing data. T cell clonality was defined as 1 minus Pielou's evenness computed on productive rearrangements. The inverse Simpson index, applied to productive templates, was used to measure T cell diversity. T cell density was expressed as TCR beta template counts normalized to usable DNA, with usable DNA estimated by amplifying and sequencing housekeeping genes. TCR metrics were compared across histologic stages using two-sided Kruskal-Wallis tests. The clones in this table, taken by TCRdb from immuneACCESS, are in-frame only. Not every clone is retained; where verified, under half of the shortfall comes from an unresolved V gene, and the cause of the rest is unknown. The DNA was the basis for D and trimming; V, J and clone size are from that table. The table for this sample lists roughly 5,200 clones; just under 80% of them were counted only once. The ten top clones hold about 14% of the sample.

Concerning this clone: Its antigen is not yet known. No much larger clone exists at a distance of one base, and base qualities are not known.

The paper as a whole reports these results and caveats: The findings rested on association rather than direct causation, and larger cohorts with long-term follow-up and longitudinal biopsies were considered necessary. Because all patients came from Japan and China, whether the findings apply to Western populations was uncertain. Clonality was highest in normal lung, while later-stage lesions appeared to have lower clonality but higher T cell density and diversity. Normal lung had the highest top T cell clone frequencies, and these frequencies appeared to fall progressively from AAH through AIS, MIA and invasive adenocarcinoma.

In the germline V gene, CDR1 corresponds to KGHSH and CDR2 to LQKENI. Measured from the cysteine to the phenylalanine, the CDR3 is 14 residues long. Only the CDR3 DNA stays, 42 bases, in frame from base 1. V is trimmed back by 5 bases and J by 2 bases, and the junction contains 6 bases that no gene match accounts for. The sequenced sample consisted of FFPE normal lung tissue adjacent to the tumor. This TCR came from a person aged 45 to 69 with lung adenocarcinoma. The chain is encoded by TRBV18 joined to TRBJ2-7; TRBD2 matches 7 bases in the middle. The bases are TGTGCCAGCTCATTCTCCGGGACTACCTACGAGCAGTACTTC. This codes for CASSFSGTTYEQYF.